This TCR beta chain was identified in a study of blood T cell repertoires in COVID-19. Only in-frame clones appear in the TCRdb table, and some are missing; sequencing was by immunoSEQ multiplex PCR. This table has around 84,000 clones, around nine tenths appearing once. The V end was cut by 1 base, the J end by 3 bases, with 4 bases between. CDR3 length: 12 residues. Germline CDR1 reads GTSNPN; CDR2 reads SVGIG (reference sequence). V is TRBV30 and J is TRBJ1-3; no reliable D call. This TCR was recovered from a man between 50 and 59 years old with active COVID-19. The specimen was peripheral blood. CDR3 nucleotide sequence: TGTGCCTGGAGTGCCCTTGGAAACACCATATATTTT. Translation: CAWSALGNTIYF.